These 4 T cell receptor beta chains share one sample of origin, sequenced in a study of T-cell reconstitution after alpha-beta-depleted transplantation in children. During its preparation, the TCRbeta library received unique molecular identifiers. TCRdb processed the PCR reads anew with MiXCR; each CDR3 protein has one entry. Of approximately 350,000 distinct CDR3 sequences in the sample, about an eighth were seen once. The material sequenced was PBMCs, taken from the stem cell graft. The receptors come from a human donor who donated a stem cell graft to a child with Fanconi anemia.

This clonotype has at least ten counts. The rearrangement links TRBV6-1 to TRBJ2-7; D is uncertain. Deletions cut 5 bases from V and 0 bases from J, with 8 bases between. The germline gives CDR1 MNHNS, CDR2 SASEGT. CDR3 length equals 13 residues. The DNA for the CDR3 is TGTGCCAGCAGTCCCAGCATCTCCTACGAGCAGTACGTC. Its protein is CASSPSISYEQYV.

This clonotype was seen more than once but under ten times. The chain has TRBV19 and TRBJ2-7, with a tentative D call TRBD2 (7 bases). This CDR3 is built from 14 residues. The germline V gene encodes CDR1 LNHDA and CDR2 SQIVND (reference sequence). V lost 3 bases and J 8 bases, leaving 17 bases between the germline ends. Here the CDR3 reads CASSIKGGAEKQYV. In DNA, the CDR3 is TGTGCCAGTAGTATTAAGGGGGGGGCGGAAAAGCAGTACGTC.

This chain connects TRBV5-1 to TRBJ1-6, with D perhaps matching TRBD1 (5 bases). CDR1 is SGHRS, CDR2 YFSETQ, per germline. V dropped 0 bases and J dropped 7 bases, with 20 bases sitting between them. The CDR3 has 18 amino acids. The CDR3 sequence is CASSLARESTDSNSPLHF. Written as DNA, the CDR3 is TGCGCCAGCAGCTTGGCCCGCGAGTCGACAGATTCAAATTCACCCCTCCACTTT.

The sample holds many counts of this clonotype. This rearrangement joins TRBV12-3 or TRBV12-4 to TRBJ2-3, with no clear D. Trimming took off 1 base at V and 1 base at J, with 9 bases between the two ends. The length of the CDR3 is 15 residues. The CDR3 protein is CASSLVPLGTDTQYF. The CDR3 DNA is TGTGCCAGCAGTTTAGTTCCCTTGGGCACAGATACGCAGTATTTT.